Each of the 8 T cell receptor beta chains below was sequenced from the same sample in a study of blood T cell repertoires in COVID-19 (dated by TCRdb to 2019 to 2021). The library was obtained by the immunoSEQ multiplex PCR assay. Not all clones reach the TCRdb copy of this immuneACCESS table, which keeps in-frame sequences only. Checked studies attribute under half of the gap to unresolved V genes and leave the rest unexplained. The sample includes some 250,000 clones, with approximately 83% observed a single time. The top ten clones comprise 3% of the sample. Material: peripheral blood. These receptors were taken from a woman aged 25 to 39 who had recovered from COVID-19.

The rearrangement links TRBV7-2 to TRBJ2-5; TRBD2 aligns across 9 bases. The trim removed 0 bases at V and 5 bases at J, leaving 4 bases unmatched. Germline CDR1 is SGHTA and CDR2 is FQGNSA. The CDR3 has 15 amino acids. CDR3 amino acids: CASSLARGGAETQYF. For the CDR3, the DNA is TGTGCCAGCAGCTTAGCGCGGGGGGGCGCGGAGACCCAGTACTTC. The variable domain in full, with the rest retrieved from reference TRBV7-2 and TRBJ2-5, is GAGVSQSPSNKVTEKGKDVELRCDPISGHTALYWYRQSLGQGLEFLIYFQGNSAPDKSGLPSDRFSAERTGGSVSTLTIQRTQQEDSAVYLCASSLARGGAETQYFGPGTRLLVL.

V and J are TRBV19 and TRBJ1-5, with 9 positions matching TRBD1. The CDR3 runs to 13 residues. CDR1 and CDR2 from the germline V gene are LNHDA and SQIVND (reference sequence). Germline trimming cut 9 bases from V and 2 bases from J; bases unmatched to any gene: 2. The CDR3 protein is CASGTGRNQPQHF. The CDR3 DNA reads as TGTGCCAGCGGGACAGGGCGCAATCAGCCCCAGCATTTT.

This clone appeared once. V is TRBV5-4 and J is TRBJ2-5; TRBD2 is a possible D gene (5 bases). The V gene lost 4 bases and the J gene lost 0 bases, with 10 bases spanning the gap. This CDR3 contains 14 residues. Germline CDR1 SGHNT, CDR2 YYREEE (reference sequence). In DNA form, the CDR3 reads TGTGCCAGCAGCCCCCCGGGATACCAAGAGACCCAGTACTTC. Translating gives CASSPPGYQETQYF.

V gene TRBV6-5 combines with J gene TRBJ1-6; TRBD1 might be the D (6 bases). With 3 bases removed from V and 7 bases from J, the gap between germline ends came to 10 bases. This CDR3 is 14 amino acids long. Looked up from germline, CDR1 is MNHEY and CDR2 is SVGAGI. CDR3 region: CASSYKGGNSPLHF. CDR3 nucleotide sequence: TGTGCCAGCAGTTATAAGGGGGGGAATTCACCCCTCCACTTT.

The CDR3 spells CASSIGLAGATDTQYF. DNA for the CDR3: TGTGCCAGTAGTATTGGTCTAGCGGGGGCCACAGATACGCAGTATTTT. The chain combines TRBV19 with TRBJ2-3, with 10 bases lining up with TRBD2. CDR1 and CDR2 (germline): LNHDA, SQIVND (reference sequence). The CDR3 has 16 amino acids. The ends lost 3 bases at V and 2 bases at J; junction bases unmatched: 5.

This clone was seen a handful of times. V and J are TRBV28 and TRBJ1-2; TRBD1 aligns across 9 bases. There are 16 residues in the CDR3. With 8 bases clipped from V and 2 bases from J, the junction kept 12 bases outside the gene matches. Germline CDR1 reads MDHEN; CDR2 reads SYDVKM. The CDR3 reads CASRTTGTGFNYGYTF. In nucleotides, the CDR3 is TGTGCCAGCCGAACCACCGGGACAGGGTTCAACTATGGCTACACCTTC.

The chain has TRBV7-8 and TRBJ2-1, with 8 bases aligning to TRBD2. The CDR3 has 15 residues. V lost 5 bases and J lost 8; bases outside the gene matches: 11. The germline V gene encodes CDR1 SGHVS and CDR2 FQNEAQ. CDR3 DNA sequence: TGTGCCAGCAGCCGAAGCGGGGGATCTTCCGATGAGCAGTTCTTC. The encoded protein is CASSRSGGSSDEQFF.

This sequence joins TRBV2 and TRBJ2-2; a possible D gene is TRBD2 (5 bases). Trimming left V 3 bases short and J 2 bases short, with 13 bases between. The germline CDR1 and CDR2 sequences are SNHLY and FYNNEI. There are 16 residues in the CDR3. CDR3 residues: CASSDPRRANTGELFF. The CDR3 nucleotides read TGTGCCAGCAGTGACCCCAGGCGGGCAAACACCGGGGAGCTGTTTTTT.